This TCR beta chain derives from a study of T cell changes during pregnancy in multiple sclerosis. The repertoire was sequenced with immunoSEQ multiplex PCR; TCRdb's copy has only in-frame clones and lacks some. This sample carries about 87,000 clones, approximately 92% of them seen once, and the ten largest clones take about 1.4%. The TCR comes from a female donor in good health, enrolled as a control in a pregnancy study. This specimen consisted of peripheral blood, obtained in the third trimester of pregnancy.

The DNA for the CDR3 is TGTGCCAGCAGTTTGGACACTCGTAATACGCAGTATTTT. This codes for CASSLDTRNTQYF. This rearrangement joins TRBV28 to TRBJ2-3; possibly TRBD1 for D (5 bases). The CDR3 has 13 amino acids. The germline gives CDR1 MDHEN, CDR2 SYDVKM. The germline V and J ends were trimmed by 3 bases and 7 bases, with 11 bases remaining between them.